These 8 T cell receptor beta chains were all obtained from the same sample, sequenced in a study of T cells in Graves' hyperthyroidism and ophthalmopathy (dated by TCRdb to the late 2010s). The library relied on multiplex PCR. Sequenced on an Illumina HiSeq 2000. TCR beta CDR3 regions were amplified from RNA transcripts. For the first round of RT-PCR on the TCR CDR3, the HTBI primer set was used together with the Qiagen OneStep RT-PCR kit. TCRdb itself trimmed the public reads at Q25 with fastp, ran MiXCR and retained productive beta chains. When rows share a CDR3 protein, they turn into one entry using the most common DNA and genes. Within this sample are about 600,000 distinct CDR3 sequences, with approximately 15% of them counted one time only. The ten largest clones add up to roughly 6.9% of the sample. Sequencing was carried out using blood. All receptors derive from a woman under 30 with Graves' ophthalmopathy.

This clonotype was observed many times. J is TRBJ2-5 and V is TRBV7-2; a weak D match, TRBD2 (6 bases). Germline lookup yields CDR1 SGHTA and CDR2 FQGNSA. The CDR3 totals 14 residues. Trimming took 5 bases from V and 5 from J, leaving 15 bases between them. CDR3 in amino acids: CASSLWGDRETQYF. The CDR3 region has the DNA TGTGCCAGCAGCCTCTGGGGGGACCGGGAGACCCAGTACTTC.

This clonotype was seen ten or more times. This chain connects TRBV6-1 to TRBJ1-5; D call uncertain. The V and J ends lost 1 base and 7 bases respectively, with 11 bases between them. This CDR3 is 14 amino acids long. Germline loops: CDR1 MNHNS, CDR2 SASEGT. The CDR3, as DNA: TGTGCCAGCAGTGAAGTCCCACGTGGGCAGCCCCAGCATTTT. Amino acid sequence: CASSEVPRGQPQHF.

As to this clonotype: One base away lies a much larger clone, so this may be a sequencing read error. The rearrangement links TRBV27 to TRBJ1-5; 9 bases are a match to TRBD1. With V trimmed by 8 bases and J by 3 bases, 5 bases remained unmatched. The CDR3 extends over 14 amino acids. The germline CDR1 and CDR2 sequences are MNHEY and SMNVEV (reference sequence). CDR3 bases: TGTGCCAGCGGGACAGGGATCCACAATCAGCCCCAGCATTTT. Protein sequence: CASGTGIHNQPQHF.

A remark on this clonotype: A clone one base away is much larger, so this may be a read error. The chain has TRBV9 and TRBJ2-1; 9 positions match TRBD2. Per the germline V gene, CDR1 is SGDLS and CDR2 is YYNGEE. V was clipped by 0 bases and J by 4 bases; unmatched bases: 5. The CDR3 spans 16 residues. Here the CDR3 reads CASSVVGGRAYNEQFF. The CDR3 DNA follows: TGTGCCAGCAGCGTAGTCGGCGGGAGGGCATACAATGAGCAGTTCTTC.

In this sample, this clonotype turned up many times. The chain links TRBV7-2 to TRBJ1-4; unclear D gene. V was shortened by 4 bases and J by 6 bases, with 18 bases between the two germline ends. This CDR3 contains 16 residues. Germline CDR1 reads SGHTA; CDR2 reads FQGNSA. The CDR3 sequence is CASSSLPQTGDEKLFF. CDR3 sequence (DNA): TGTGCCAGCAGCTCCCTTCCCCAGACGGGTGATGAAAAACTGTTTTTT.

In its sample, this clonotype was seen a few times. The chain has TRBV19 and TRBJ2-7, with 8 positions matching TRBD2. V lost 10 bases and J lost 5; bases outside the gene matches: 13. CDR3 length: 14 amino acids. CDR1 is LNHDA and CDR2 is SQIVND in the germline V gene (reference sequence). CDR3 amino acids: CATRPGLGVNEQYF. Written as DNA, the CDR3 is TGTGCCACTAGACCGGGACTAGGGGTAAACGAGCAGTACTTC.

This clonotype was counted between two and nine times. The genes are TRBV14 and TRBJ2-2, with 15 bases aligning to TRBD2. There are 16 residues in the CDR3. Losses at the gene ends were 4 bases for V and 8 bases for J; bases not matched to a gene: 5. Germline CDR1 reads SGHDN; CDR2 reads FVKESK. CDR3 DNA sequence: TGTGCCAGCAGCCCTGGGACTAGCGGGAGGTCGGGGGAGCTGTTTTTT. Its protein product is CASSPGTSGRSGELFF. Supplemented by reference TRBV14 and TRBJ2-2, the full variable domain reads EAGVTQFPSHSVIEKGQTVTLRCDPISGHDNLYWYRRVMGKEIKFLLHFVKESKQDESGMPNNRFLAERTGGTYSTLKVQPAELEDSGVYFCASSPGTSGRSGELFFGEGSRLTVL.

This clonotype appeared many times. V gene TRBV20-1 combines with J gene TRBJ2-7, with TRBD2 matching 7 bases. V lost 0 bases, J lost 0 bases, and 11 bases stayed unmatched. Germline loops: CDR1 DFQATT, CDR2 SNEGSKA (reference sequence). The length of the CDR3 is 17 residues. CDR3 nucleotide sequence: TGCAGTGCTAGAGATCCCAGCGGGGTCCATACCTCCTACGAGCAGTACTTC. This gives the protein CSARDPSGVHTSYEQYF.